Given below is one T cell receptor beta chain in context. Its antigen is unknown. CDR3 length equals 13 residues. From germline, CDR1 is SNHLY and CDR2 FYNNEI. V lost 7 bases to trimming and J lost 8 bases; unmatched junction nucleotides: 7. This sample is part of a study of cytomegalovirus exposure and HLA in healthy donors. Study information: Membership in the Caucasian-associated ancestry cluster was found for approximately 85% of approximately 380 genotyped donors.

The PCR employed 60 Vbeta primers together with 13 Jbeta primers. Produced via immunoSEQ multiplex PCR; TCRdb's table is partial and in-frame only. The table lists 150,000 or so clones, less than 90% of them singletons. The study, taken as a whole, reports: Most TCR sequences were seen very rarely across donors, but some public TCRs occurred in many.

This TCR was sampled from a woman between 45 and 60 years old in good health and CMV-seropositive. Sequenced sample: PBMCs. The chain is built from TRBV2 and TRBJ2-2; 7 bases match TRBD1. As DNA, the CDR3 is TGTGCCAGCAACCCACAGGGGACAGGGGAGCTGTTTTTT. This encodes CASNPQGTGELFF.